Listed here are 25 T cell receptor beta chains from one sample, sequenced in a study of blood T cell repertoires in COVID-19. Repertoires were generated with immunoSEQ multiplex PCR, while TCRdb's copy carries only in-frame clones and drops some. The table shows roughly 71,000 clones, with about 80% occurring only once. Sequencing input: peripheral blood. The receptors were gathered from a man between 65 and 79 years old who had recovered from COVID-19.

This sequence joins TRBV14 and TRBJ2-7; perhaps TRBD1 as D (6 bases). The CDR3 has 17 amino acids. V was clipped by 0 bases and J by 6 bases, with 21 bases between them. Germline lookup yields CDR1 SGHDN and CDR2 FVKESK. The CDR3 reads CASSQDRTGNFLREQYF. CDR3 nucleotide sequence: TGTGCCAGCAGCCAAGATCGAACAGGGAACTTCCTCCGCGAGCAGTACTTC.

The chain uses TRBV28 and TRBJ1-2, with a weak D call TRBD1 (5 bases). The CDR3 loop spans 14 amino acids. Trimming removed 1 base from V and 3 bases from J, with 9 bases in between. Germline loops: CDR1 MDHEN, CDR2 SYDVKM. CDR3 DNA: TGTGCCAGCAGTTTATCTACAGGTTACTATGGCTACACCTTC. Amino acids: CASSLSTGYYGYTF.

This sequence joins TRBV2 and TRBJ2-1; D may be TRBD2 (5 bases). V dropped 8 bases and J dropped 9 bases, with 17 bases sitting between them. This CDR3 has 13 residues. Germline CDR1 is SNHLY and CDR2 is FYNNEI. CDR3 sequence reads: CASGPLGSGEQFF. The CDR3 region has the DNA TGTGCCAGCGGGCCTCTAGGGAGCGGTGAGCAGTTCTTC.

The gene calls are TRBV5-6 and TRBJ1-1, with no clear D. The germline V gene has CDR1 SGHDT and CDR2 YYEEEE. The CDR3 spans 15 residues. V lost 0 bases, J lost 0 bases, and 9 bases lay in between. For the CDR3, the DNA is TGTGCCAGCAGCTTGGATCCCGGGATGAACACTGAAGCTTTCTTT. This codes for CASSLDPGMNTEAFF.

The rearrangement joins TRBV28 to TRBJ2-1; 10 nucleotides line up with TRBD2. In germline, CDR1 is MDHEN, CDR2 SYDVKM. The V gene end was trimmed by 6 bases and the J gene end by 9 bases; junction bases not matched to a gene: 5. The CDR3 runs to 13 residues. CDR3 loop: CASRLAGVAEQFF. The CDR3 DNA is TGTGCCAGCAGGCTAGCGGGGGTAGCTGAGCAGTTCTTC.

This clone appeared once. This rearrangement joins TRBV12-3 or TRBV12-4 to TRBJ1-2, with D possibly being TRBD1 (5 bases). The CDR3 loop spans 12 amino acids. Trimming removed 3 bases from V and 13 bases from J, with 15 bases in between. CDR3 in amino acids: CASSLGPGWSTF. In nucleotides, the CDR3 is TGTGCCAGCAGTTTGGGGCCGGGTTGGAGCACCTTC.

This chain uses TRBV28 with TRBJ2-2; 9 bases line up with TRBD1. V was pared by 7 bases and J by 4 bases, with 4 bases of the junction left unmatched. This CDR3 has 14 residues. The germline V gene encodes CDR1 MDHEN and CDR2 SYDVKM. CDR3 in DNA: TGTGCCAGCACCAGGACAGGGGTCACCGGGGAGCTGTTTTTT. This translates into CASTRTGVTGELFF.

This rearrangement joins TRBV28 to TRBJ1-5, with D hard to call. The germline V gene has CDR1 MDHEN and CDR2 SYDVKM. CDR3 length: 15 amino acids. Trimming removed 2 bases from V and 6 bases from J, with 14 bases in between. CDR3 in amino acids: CASSLPVPAGQPQHF. The CDR3 DNA sequence: TGTGCCAGCAGTTTACCCGTCCCGGCGGGTCAGCCCCAGCATTTT.

The chain has TRBV7-2 and TRBJ1-2; the match to TRBD1 covers 8 bases. Looked up from germline, CDR1 is SGHTA and CDR2 is FQGNSA. Germline trimming cut 3 bases from V and 4 bases from J; bases unmatched to any gene: 7. This CDR3 contains 15 residues. CDR3 sequence reads: CASSFEPGQVYGYTF. CDR3 nucleotides: TGTGCCAGCAGCTTTGAGCCGGGACAGGTCTATGGCTACACCTTC.

J is TRBJ2-2 and V is TRBV5-1; D remains ambiguous. Deletions cut 5 bases from V and 1 base from J, with 3 bases between. The CDR3 extends over 12 amino acids. The V gene's germline CDR1 is SGHRS and CDR2 YFSETQ. DNA of the CDR3: TGCGCCAGCAGACAGAACACCGGGGAGCTGTTTTTT. Its protein product is CASRQNTGELFF.

V gene TRBV14 combines with J gene TRBJ2-2, with 9 bases aligning to TRBD1. Per germline, CDR1 SGHDN and CDR2 FVKESK. After removal of 1 base from V and 5 bases from J, the junction contained 5 bases not matched to a gene. This CDR3 has 16 residues. CDR3 residues: CASSQVGDRVTGELFF. The CDR3 coding sequence is TGTGCCAGCAGCCAAGTAGGGGACAGGGTTACCGGGGAGCTGTTTTTT.

The chain combines TRBV19 with TRBJ1-2; D unresolved. CDR1 and CDR2 (germline): LNHDA, SQIVND (reference sequence). The germline V and J ends were trimmed by 5 bases and 0 bases, with 10 bases remaining between them. The CDR3 spans 14 residues. The CDR3 here is CASSSQDANYGYTF. The CDR3 DNA reads as TGTGCCAGTAGTTCCCAGGATGCTAACTATGGCTACACCTTC.

The chain carries TRBV5-6 and TRBJ1-3; 10 bases map to TRBD1. Trimming at V came to 6 bases and at J to 7 bases, leaving 7 bases not matched to a gene. This CDR3 region has 14 residues. From germline, CDR1 is SGHDT and CDR2 YYEEEE. The CDR3, as DNA: TGTGCCAGCACCTTCGACAGGGGGCCCAACACCATATATTTT. It translates to CASTFDRGPNTIYF.

This chain connects TRBV29-1 to TRBJ2-5, with a tentative D call TRBD1 (6 bases). Trimming took 7 bases from V and 5 from J, leaving 20 bases between them. The CDR3 contains 14 residues. Germline CDR1 and CDR2: SQVTM and ANQGSEA. CDR3 residues: CSAGSGQGWETQYF. As DNA, the CDR3 is TGCAGCGCCGGAAGTGGTCAGGGGTGGGAGACCCAGTACTTC.

The chain is built from TRBV11-1 and TRBJ2-7; possibly TRBD2 for D (6 bases). Germline loops: CDR1 SGHAT, CDR2 FQDESV (reference sequence). The CDR3 covers 14 residues. Trimming left V 5 bases short and J 0 bases short, with 11 bases between. The CDR3 sequence is CASSPRGASYEQYF. CDR3 DNA sequence: TGTGCCAGCAGCCCGCGGGGAGCCTCCTACGAGCAGTACTTC. The complete variable domain, with remaining parts taken from reference TRBV11-1 and TRBJ2-7, reads EAEVAQSPRYKITEKSQAVAFWCDPISGHATLYWYRQILGQGPELLVQFQDESVVDDSQLPKDRFSAERLKGVDSTLKIQPAELGDSAMYLCASSPRGASYEQYFGPGTRLTVT.

The chain employs TRBV11-2 and TRBJ2-5; maybe TRBD2 (6 bases). Germline V gene lookup returns CDR1 SGHAT and CDR2 FQNNGV. The length of the CDR3 is 14 residues. Trimming removed 5 bases from V and 5 bases from J, with 15 bases in between. CDR3 DNA: TGTGCCAGCAGCCGGGCAGGGAGGAGGGAGACCCAGTACTTC. Translated, it gives CASSRAGRRETQYF.

The chain uses TRBV30 and TRBJ1-1, with D possibly matching TRBD1 (5 bases). This CDR3 has 13 amino acids. Per germline, CDR1 GTSNPN and CDR2 SVGIG (reference sequence). V lost 4 bases and J lost 5, with 14 bases in between. The CDR3 protein is CAWKKGILTEAFF. CDR3 nucleotide sequence: TGTGCCTGGAAAAAGGGGATCTTAACTGAAGCTTTCTTT.

The chain uses TRBV7-8 and TRBJ1-1; D might be TRBD1 (6 bases). Germline V lookup: CDR1 SGHVS, CDR2 FQNEAQ. This CDR3 is built from 18 residues. V was cut by 1 base and J by 10 bases, with 28 bases left in between. This chain's CDR3 is CASSLDPKQGSWGTGAFF. CDR3 nucleotides: TGTGCCAGCAGCTTAGACCCGAAACAGGGTTCGTGGGGTACGGGAGCTTTCTTT. The whole variable domain, remainder taken from reference TRBV7-8 and TRBJ1-1, is GAGVSQSPRYKVAKRGQDVALRCDPISGHVSLFWYQQALGQGPEFLTYFQNEAQLDKSGLPSDRFFAERPEGSVSTLKIQRTQQEDSAVYLCASSLDPKQGSWGTGAFFGQGTRLTVV.

The V and J genes are TRBV19 and TRBJ2-5, with 7 bases aligning to TRBD2. J was trimmed by 4 bases and V by 5 bases; bases with no gene match: 10. The V gene's germline CDR1 is LNHDA and CDR2 SQIVND (reference sequence). The CDR3 spans 15 residues. CDR3 in DNA: TGTGCCAGTAGTCGCGATGCGGGAGTTACAGAGACCCAGTACTTC. Protein: CASSRDAGVTETQYF.

The chain has TRBV25-1 and TRBJ2-1; 12 bases line up with TRBD2. Germline CDR1 is MGHDK and CDR2 is SYGVNS. The ends lost 4 bases at V and 6 bases at J; junction bases unmatched: 4. This CDR3 comprises 15 residues. CDR3 amino acids: CASSGGLAGRNEQFF. CDR3 coding DNA: TGTGCCAGCAGTGGGGGACTAGCGGGCCGCAATGAGCAGTTCTTC.

The chain recombines TRBV6-2 or TRBV6-3 with TRBJ2-3, with TRBD2 identical over 13 bases. The CDR3 length is 18 residues. The V gene end was trimmed by 5 bases and the J gene end by 3 bases; junction bases not matched to a gene: 11. In germline, CDR1 is MNHEY, CDR2 SVGEGT. This CDR3 reads CASSLGLAGASGTDTQYF. DNA of the CDR3: TGTGCCAGCAGTCTAGGACTAGCGGGAGCCTCCGGGACAGATACGCAGTATTTT.

The V call is TRBV29-1, the J call TRBJ2-6; possible D gene TRBD2, 5 bases. Trimming cost V 4 bases and J 2 bases, with 15 bases left between them. Per the germline V gene, CDR1 is SQVTM and CDR2 is ANQGSEA. The CDR3 consists of 16 residues. Written as DNA, the CDR3 is TGCAGCGTTGTTACCAGAGGGTTGGCTGGGGCCAACGTCCTGACTTTC. This encodes CSVVTRGLAGANVLTF.

V gene TRBV7-2 combines with J gene TRBJ2-7, with a weak D call TRBD2 (7 bases). The CDR3 consists of 14 residues. CDR1 and CDR2 (germline): SGHTA, FQGNSA. Between the trimmed V and J ends, which lost 4 bases and 4 bases, there was a span of 14 bases. Written as DNA, the CDR3 is TGTGCCAGCAGCTCAAGGGGGGGTGAGTACGAGCAGTACTTC. Protein product: CASSSRGGEYEQYF. The whole variable domain, remainder taken from reference TRBV7-2 and TRBJ2-7, is GAGVSQSPSNKVTEKGKDVELRCDPISGHTALYWYRQSLGQGLEFLIYFQGNSAPDKSGLPSDRFSAERTGGSVSTLTIQRTQQEDSAVYLCASSSRGGEYEQYFGPGTRLTVT.

The rearrangement joins TRBV27 to TRBJ2-3; possibly TRBD2 for D (6 bases). Germline-derived CDR1 and CDR2 are MNHEY and SMNVEV (reference sequence). The V end was cut by 0 bases, the J end by 2 bases, with 15 bases between. The length of the CDR3 is 17 residues. CDR3 DNA: TGTGCCAGCAGTTTATCGGGGCTAGCGTTTACCACAGATACGCAGTATTTT. Protein sequence: CASSLSGLAFTTDTQYF.

This chain connects TRBV16 to TRBJ1-4, with no clear D. Looked up from germline, CDR1 is KGHSY and CDR2 is FQNENV. V lost 2 bases, J lost 8 bases, and 12 bases lay in between. This CDR3 is built from 14 residues. CDR3 DNA: TGTGCCAGCAGCCAAGGAGGCCAGGTCGAAAAACTGTTTTTT. Translation: CASSQGGQVEKLFF. Together with reference TRBV16 and TRBJ1-4, the CDR3 gives the full variable domain: GEEVAQTPKHLVRGEGQKAKLYCAPIKGHSYVFWYQQVLKNEFKFLISFQNENVFDETGMPKERFSAKCLPNSPCSLEIQATKLEDSAVYFCASSQGGQVEKLFFGSGTQLSVL.